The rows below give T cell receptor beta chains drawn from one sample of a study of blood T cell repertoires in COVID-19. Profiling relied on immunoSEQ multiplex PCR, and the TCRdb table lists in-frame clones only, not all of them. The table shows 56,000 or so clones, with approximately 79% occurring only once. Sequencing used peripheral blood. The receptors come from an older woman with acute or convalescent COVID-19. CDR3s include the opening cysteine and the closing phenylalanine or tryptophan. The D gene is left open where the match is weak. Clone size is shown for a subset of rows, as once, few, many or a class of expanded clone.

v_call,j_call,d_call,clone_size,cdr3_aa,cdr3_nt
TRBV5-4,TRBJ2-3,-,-,CASRSYGGLGGDTQYF,TGTGCCAGCAGGTCTTATGGGGGACTCGGGGGAGATACGCAGTATTTT
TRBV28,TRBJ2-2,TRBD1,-,CASSKGGTNTGELFF,TGTGCCAGCAGCAAAGGGGGCACGAACACCGGGGAGCTGTTTTTT
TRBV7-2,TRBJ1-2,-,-,CASSFGSKGDFGYTF,TGTGCCAGCAGCTTCGGTAGTAAGGGGGATTTTGGCTACACCTTC
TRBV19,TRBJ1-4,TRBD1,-,CASSLQGDEKLFF,TGTGCCAGTAGTTTACAGGGGGACGAAAAACTGTTTTTT
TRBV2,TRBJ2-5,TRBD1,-,CASSGYGRGYQETQYF,TGTGCCAGCAGTGGCTACGGCAGGGGGTACCAAGAGACCCAGTACTTC
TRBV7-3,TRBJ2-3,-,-,CASSPDFGLADTQYF,TGTGCCAGCAGCCCGGACTTCGGACTTGCAGATACGCAGTATTTT
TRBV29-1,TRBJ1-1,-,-,CSARTDRNTEAFF,TGCAGCGCCAGGACAGACCGGAACACTGAAGCTTTCTTT
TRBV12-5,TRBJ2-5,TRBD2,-,CASGDPLAGAQETQYF,TGTGCTAGTGGTGATCCACTAGCGGGGGCACAAGAGACCCAGTACTTC
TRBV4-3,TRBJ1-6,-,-,CASSGGGNSNSPLHF,TGCGCCAGCAGCGGGGGGGGAAACAGTAATTCACCCCTCCACTTT
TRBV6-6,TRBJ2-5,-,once,CASSTGFLETQYF,TGTGCCAGCAGTACAGGGTTTCTAGAGACCCAGTACTTC
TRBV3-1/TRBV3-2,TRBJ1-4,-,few,CASSQDLANEKLFF,TGTGCCAGCAGCCAAGATCTCGCTAATGAAAAACTGTTTTTT
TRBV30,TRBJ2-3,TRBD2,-,CAWSITGLAGDTQYF,TGTGCCTGGAGCATAACGGGACTAGCGGGAGATACGCAGTATTTT
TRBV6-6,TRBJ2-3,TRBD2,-,CASSYRGLAGGSSTDTQYF,TGTGCCAGCAGCTACCGGGGACTAGCGGGGGGGAGTAGCACAGATACGCAGTATTTT
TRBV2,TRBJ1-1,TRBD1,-,CASINGQGNTEAFF,TGTGCCAGCATTAACGGACAGGGGAACACTGAAGCTTTCTTT
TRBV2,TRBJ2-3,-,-,CASSAAASTDTQYF,TGTGCCAGCAGTGCTGCGGCTAGCACAGATACGCAGTATTTT
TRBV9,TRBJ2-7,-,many,CASSVGGTNYEQYF,TGTGCCAGCAGCGTAGGAGGCACAAACTACGAGCAGTACTTC
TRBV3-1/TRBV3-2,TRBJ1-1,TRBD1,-,CASSQARDREAFF,TGTGCCAGCAGCCAAGCCCGGGACAGGGAAGCTTTCTTT
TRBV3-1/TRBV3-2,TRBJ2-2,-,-,CASSLRGERGELFF,TGTGCCAGCAGCCTCCGGGGAGAGCGCGGGGAGCTGTTTTTT
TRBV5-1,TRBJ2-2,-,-,CASSSTGQNRAGELFF,TGCGCCAGCAGCTCCACTGGACAGAACCGGGCCGGGGAGCTGTTTTTT
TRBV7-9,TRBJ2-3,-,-,CASSSQGSTDTQYF,TGTGCCAGCAGCTCCCAGGGGAGCACAGATACGCAGTATTTT
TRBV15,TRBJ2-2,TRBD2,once,CATRLAGGTRELFF,TGTGCCACCCGACTAGCGGGGGGTACCCGGGAGCTGTTTTTT
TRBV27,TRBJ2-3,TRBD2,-,CASSSLAGGPEIDTQYF,TGTGCCAGCAGTTCACTAGCGGGGGGGCCGGAAATAGATACGCAGTATTTT
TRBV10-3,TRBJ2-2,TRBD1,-,CAIRRDRRGAGELFF,TGTGCCATCAGGCGGGACAGGCGAGGGGCCGGGGAGCTGTTTTTT
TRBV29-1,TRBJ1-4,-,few,CSVREGREKLFF,TGCAGCGTTCGGGAGGGTCGAGAAAAACTGTTTTTT
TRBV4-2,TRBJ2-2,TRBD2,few,CASSQEFRTSGTGELFF,TGTGCCAGCAGCCAAGAGTTCAGGACTAGCGGCACCGGGGAGCTGTTTTTT
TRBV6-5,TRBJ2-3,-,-,CASSLGLTDTQYF,TGTGCCAGCAGCCTCGGACTAACAGATACGCAGTATTTT
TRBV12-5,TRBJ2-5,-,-,CASGPPTFGQIQETQYF,TGTGCTAGTGGCCCTCCCACCTTCGGACAGATACAAGAGACCCAGTACTTC
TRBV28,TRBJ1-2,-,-,CASRGTPGSGYTF,TGTGCCAGCAGGGGAACCCCCGGGAGTGGCTACACCTTC
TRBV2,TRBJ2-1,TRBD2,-,CASSARGGLNEQFF,TGTGCCAGCAGTGCGCGGGGGGGCCTCAATGAGCAGTTCTTC
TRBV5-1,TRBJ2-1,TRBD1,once,CASSLDRGWNEQFF,TGCGCCAGCAGCTTGGACAGGGGGTGGAATGAGCAGTTCTTC
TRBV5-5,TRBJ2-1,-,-,CASSLAGTNYNEQFF,TGTGCCAGCAGCTTGGCCGGGACAAATTACAATGAGCAGTTCTTC
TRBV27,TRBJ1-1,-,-,CASSSRQFMNTEAFF,TGTGCCAGCAGTTCTCGACAGTTCATGAACACTGAAGCTTTCTTT
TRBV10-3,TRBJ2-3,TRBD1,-,CAIRRQGSPDTQYF,TGTGCCATCAGGCGACAGGGAAGCCCAGATACGCAGTATTTT
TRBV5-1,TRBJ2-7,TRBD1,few,CASAPVPGQGYEQYF,TGCGCCAGCGCGCCCGTACCGGGACAGGGTTACGAGCAGTACTTC
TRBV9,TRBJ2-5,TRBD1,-,CASSGLQGAGETQYF,TGTGCCAGCAGCGGCCTACAGGGGGCTGGGGAGACCCAGTACTTC
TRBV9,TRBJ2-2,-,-,CASSVDGESTGELFF,TGTGCCAGCAGCGTAGATGGGGAGAGCACCGGGGAGCTGTTTTTT
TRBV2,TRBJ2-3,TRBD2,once,CASSGGLAGGRTDTQYF,TGTGCCAGCAGTGGAGGGCTAGCGGGGGGGCGCACAGATACGCAGTATTTT
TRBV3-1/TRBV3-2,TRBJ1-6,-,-,CASSPPSQGFAPLHF,TGTGCCAGCAGCCCTCCCAGCCAGGGGTTTGCACCCCTCCACTTT
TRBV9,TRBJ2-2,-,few,CASSPQGTGELFF,TGTGCCAGCAGCCCCCAGGGCACCGGGGAGCTGTTTTTT
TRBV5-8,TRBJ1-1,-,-,CASSLGGLTEAFF,TGTGCCAGCAGCTTGGGGGGGCTGACTGAAGCTTTCTTT
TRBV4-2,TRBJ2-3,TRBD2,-,CASSQATSGGASDTQYF,TGTGCCAGCAGCCAGGCAACTAGCGGGGGGGCCTCAGATACGCAGTATTTT
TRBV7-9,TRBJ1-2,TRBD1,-,CASGKTGSNLANYGYTF,TGTGCCAGCGGAAAGACAGGGTCAAATCTAGCTAACTATGGCTACACCTTC
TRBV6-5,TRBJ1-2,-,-,CASSYSGGTGYTF,TGTGCCAGCAGTTACTCCGGGGGTACCGGCTACACCTTC
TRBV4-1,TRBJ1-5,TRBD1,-,CASSPGQYQPQHF,TGCGCCAGCAGCCCGGGACAGTATCAGCCCCAGCATTTT
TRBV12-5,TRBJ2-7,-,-,CASRIGGSSYEQYF,TGTGCTAGTCGGATCGGGGGAAGCTCCTACGAGCAGTACTTC
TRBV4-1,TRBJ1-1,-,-,CASSQARRGSMNTEAFF,TGCGCCAGCAGCCAAGCCCGACGGGGGAGCATGAACACTGAAGCTTTCTTT
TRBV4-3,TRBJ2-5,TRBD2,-,CASSQEGLAEETQYF,TGCGCCAGCAGCCAGGAGGGACTAGCGGAAGAGACCCAGTACTTC
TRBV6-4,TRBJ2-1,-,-,CASSDQPSSYNEQFF,TGTGCCAGCAGTGACCAACCGAGCTCCTACAATGAGCAGTTCTTC
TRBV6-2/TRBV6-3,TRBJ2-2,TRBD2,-,CASSRPHFGSGGNTGELFF,TGTGCCAGCAGTCGTCCCCATTTTGGGAGCGGGGGTAACACCGGGGAGCTGTTTTTT